Sequencing of this TCR beta chain was carried out in a study of shared clonotypes between healthy human individuals (dated by TCRdb to 2020 to 2022). Background on the whole study: The cohort comprised a couple of women and a few men aged 18 to 49 years. Per donor, three plates each were used for CD4 naive and CD4 memory, two for CD8 naive, and one for CD8 memory. Blood TCR repertoires of five healthy adults were deeply sequenced to estimate repertoire size and the extent of clonotype sharing between individuals. To increase sequencing depth and limit assay-specific biases, different laboratories used diverse techniques to prepare libraries and sequence TCR repertoires. Each donor's leukapheresis produced roughly between roughly 0.9 and 9 billion PBMCs.

A word on this clone: Its specific antigen is unknown. Base quality data are lacking; no much larger clone is found one base away.

CDR1 is given as MDHEN and CDR2 as SYDVKM, both from the germline V gene. After removal of 4 bases from V and 7 bases from J, the junction retains 7 bases not matched to a gene. Measured from the cysteine to the phenylalanine, the CDR3 is 15 residues long. The retained sequence is limited to the CDR3, 45 bases, with the frame set at the first base. Using the deep immunoSEQ assay, TCR CDR3 regions were amplified from genomic DNA by multiplex PCR. Extracted genomic DNA from each cell subset was distributed evenly across all wells of several immunoSEQ 96-well plates, and each plate was treated as a replicate. Each replicate PCR for sorted subsets received approximately 200 ng genomic DNA, equal to 30,000 or so T cell genomes. The purified libraries were quantified using a Qubit 3.0 fluorometer, sized with a Bioanalyzer 2100, and then quantified again using the KAPA Library Quantification kit. Each immunoSEQ 96-well plate was sequenced on its own single-read 150-cycle Illumina NextSeq 550 flow cell. The original pipeline was this. Because only junctional sequences without quality scores were contained in the immunoSEQ output, filtering matching that applied to full-length reads could not be performed. Sequences were annotated with PyIR, a Python wrapper for IgBLAST v1.9, and V/J genes and CDR3 were assigned using IMGT germline references. Reads with weak V/J assignments (E-value above 1e-6), missing CDR3, stop codons, out-of-frame junctions, or ambiguous translated residues were removed. V3J clonotypes were defined as sequences sharing an identical inferred V gene, J gene, and CDR3 amino acid sequence. Percentage overlap between repertoires was computed as shared unique clonotypes divided by the size of the smaller repertoire. Repertoire richness was assessed with RTK rarefaction, the Chao1 estimator, and Recon v2.1 estimates of unobserved clonotypes. Generation probabilities were computed with OLGA for all TCRbeta clonotypes obtained by the gDNA method from several donors. This immuneACCESS table, as held by TCRdb, lists in-frame sequences with V and J called but not all clones. Of the missing ones, under half trace to an unresolved V gene in checked studies; the others have no known cause. V and J calls and clone size are as listed in that table; D and trimming were resolved from the DNA. Across this sample there are a few hundred thousand clones, with around 95% seen only once. The ten largest clones capture about 0.11% of the sample.

General study outcomes and caveats: Larger estimated clonotype richness was generally found for naive subsets than for memory subsets. Because the study included a small number of donors, the genetic and exposure-history diversity represented was limited. Incomplete sequencing was indicated by rarefaction of sorted-subset datasets, despite the large sequencing depth. Pairwise subsampling led to the expectation that sequencing depth would affect the degree of clonotype sharing among donors. Sharing across several donors was observed for approximately 5% of naive CD4, 3% to 4% of naive CD8, roughly 2.4% of memory CD4, and around 0.44% of memory CD8 clonotypes. Sampling was limited to blood, and TCR repertoires in tissue likely differ from TCR repertoires in blood. Compared with non-shared clonotypes, the clonotypes found in all four sorted-subset donors had higher generation probabilities.

CD8 naive samples were CD45RO-negative cells positively selected for CCR7, giving a CD45RA+CCR7+ population that excluded TemRA cells. Donors were healthy HIV-negative adults with no recently reported acute infections or vaccinations. Every donor was a Caucasian adult living in Nashville, Tennessee, USA. Blood was obtained by leukapheresis, after which PBMCs were separated by Ficoll-Histopaque density gradient centrifugation and cryopreserved in liquid nitrogen vapor phase. Analytical flow cytometry was used to check the purity and quantity of every magnetically sorted T cell population. From each sorted fraction, genomic DNA was isolated and quantified by UV absorbance on a Nanodrop 2000c.

Sequences were obtained from naive CD8+ T cells sorted from blood. The sample's cell subset or site, from its label and the paper: CD45RA+CCR7+. The chain couples TRBV28 to TRBJ2-1, and TRBD1 matches 10 of the central bases. This clonotype was obtained from a woman aged 25 to 45 in good health. The CDR3 protein is CASSSSRDRGNEQFF. The sequence in DNA is TGTGCCAGCAGTTCCTCCCGGGACAGGGGTAATGAGCAGTTCTTC.